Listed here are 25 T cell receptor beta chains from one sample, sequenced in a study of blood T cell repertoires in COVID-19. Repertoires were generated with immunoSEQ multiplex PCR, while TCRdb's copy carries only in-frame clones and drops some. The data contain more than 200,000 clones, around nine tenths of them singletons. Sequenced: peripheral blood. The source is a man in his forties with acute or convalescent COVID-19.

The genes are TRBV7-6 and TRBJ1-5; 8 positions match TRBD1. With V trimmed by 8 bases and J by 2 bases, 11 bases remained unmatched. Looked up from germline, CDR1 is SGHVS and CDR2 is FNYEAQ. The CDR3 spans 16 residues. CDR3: CASSKGGTGGNQPQHF. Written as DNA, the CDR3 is TGTGCCAGCTCCAAGGGGGGGACAGGAGGCAATCAGCCCCAGCATTTT.

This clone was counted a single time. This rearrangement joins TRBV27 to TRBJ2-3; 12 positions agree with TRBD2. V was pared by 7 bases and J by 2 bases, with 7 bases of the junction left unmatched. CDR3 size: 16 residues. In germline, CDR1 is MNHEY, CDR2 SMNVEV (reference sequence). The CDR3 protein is CASISGLAGITDTQYF. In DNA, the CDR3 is TGTGCCAGCATCTCCGGACTAGCGGGAATCACAGATACGCAGTATTTT.

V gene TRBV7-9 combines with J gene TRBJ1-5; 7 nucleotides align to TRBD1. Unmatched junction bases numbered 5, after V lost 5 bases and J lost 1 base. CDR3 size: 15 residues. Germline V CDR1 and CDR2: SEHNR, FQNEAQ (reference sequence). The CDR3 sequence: CASSPHRGSNQPQHF. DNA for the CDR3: TGTGCCAGCAGCCCCCACAGGGGCAGCAATCAGCCCCAGCATTTT.

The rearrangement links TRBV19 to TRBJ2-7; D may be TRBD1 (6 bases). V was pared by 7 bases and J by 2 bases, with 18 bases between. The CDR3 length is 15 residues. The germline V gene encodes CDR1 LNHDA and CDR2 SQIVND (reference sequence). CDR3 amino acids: CASKWAPGTTYEQYF. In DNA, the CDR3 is TGTGCCAGTAAGTGGGCGCCAGGGACAACCTACGAGCAGTACTTC.

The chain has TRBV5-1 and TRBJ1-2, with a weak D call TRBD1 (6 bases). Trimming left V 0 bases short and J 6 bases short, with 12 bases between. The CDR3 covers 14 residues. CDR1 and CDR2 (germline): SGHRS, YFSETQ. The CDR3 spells CASSLALTGHGYTF. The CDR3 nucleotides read TGCGCCAGCAGCTTGGCGCTGACAGGTCATGGCTACACCTTC.

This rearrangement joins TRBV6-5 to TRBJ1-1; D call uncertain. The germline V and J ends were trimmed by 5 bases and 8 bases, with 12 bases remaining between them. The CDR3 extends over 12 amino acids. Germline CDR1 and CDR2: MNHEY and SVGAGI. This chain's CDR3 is CASSTGGTEAFF. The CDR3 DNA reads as TGTGCCAGCAGTACGGGTGGTACAGAAGCTTTCTTT.

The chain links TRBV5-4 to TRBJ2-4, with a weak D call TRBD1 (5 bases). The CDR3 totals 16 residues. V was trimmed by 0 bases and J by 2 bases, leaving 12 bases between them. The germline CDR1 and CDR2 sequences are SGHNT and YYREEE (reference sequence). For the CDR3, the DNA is TGTGCCAGCAGCTTGGGGGGTGCAGGGACCAAAAACATTCAGTACTTC. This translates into CASSLGGAGTKNIQYF.

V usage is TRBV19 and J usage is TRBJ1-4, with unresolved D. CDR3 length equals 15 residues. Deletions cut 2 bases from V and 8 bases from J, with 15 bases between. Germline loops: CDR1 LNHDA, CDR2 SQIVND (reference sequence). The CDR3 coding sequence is TGTGCCAGTAGTATATCTGAGGGCTTTTGGGAAAAACTGTTTTTT. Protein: CASSISEGFWEKLFF.

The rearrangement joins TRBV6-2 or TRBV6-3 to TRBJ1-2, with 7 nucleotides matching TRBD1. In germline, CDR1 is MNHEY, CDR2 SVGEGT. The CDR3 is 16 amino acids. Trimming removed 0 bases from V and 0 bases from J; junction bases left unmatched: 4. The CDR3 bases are TGTGCCAGCAGTTACTCCCGGGACAGATCTAACTATGGCTACACCTTC. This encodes CASSYSRDRSNYGYTF.

In nucleotides, the CDR3 is TGTGCCAGCAGCCCCGGACAGGGCAACACTGAAGCTTTCTTT. Amino acid sequence: CASSPGQGNTEAFF. The chain uses TRBV11-2 and TRBJ1-1, with TRBD1 identical over 8 bases. This CDR3 has 14 amino acids. Germline V CDR1 and CDR2: SGHAT, FQNNGV. V shed 5 bases, J shed 2 bases, and the junction held 4 bases outside the gene matches.

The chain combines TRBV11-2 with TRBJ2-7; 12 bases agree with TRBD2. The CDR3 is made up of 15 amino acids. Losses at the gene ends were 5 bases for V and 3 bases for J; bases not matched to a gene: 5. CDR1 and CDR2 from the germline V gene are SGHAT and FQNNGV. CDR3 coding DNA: TGTGCCAGCAGCCCTACTAGCGGGAGGTTCTACGAGCAGTACTTC. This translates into CASSPTSGRFYEQYF.

The CDR3 region has the DNA TGTGCCAGCACGTGGGGGGGCGACACCGGGGAGCTGTTTTTT. It specifies CASTWGGDTGELFF. The V and J genes are TRBV27 and TRBJ2-2, with D tentatively TRBD2 (7 bases). The germline gives CDR1 MNHEY, CDR2 SMNVEV (reference sequence). V was shortened by 7 bases and J by 3 bases, with 12 bases between the two germline ends. The CDR3 contains 14 residues.

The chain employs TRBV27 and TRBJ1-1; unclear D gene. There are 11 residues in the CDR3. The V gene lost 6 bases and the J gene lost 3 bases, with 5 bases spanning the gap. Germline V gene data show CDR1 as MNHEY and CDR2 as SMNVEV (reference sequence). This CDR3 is CASRRYTEAFF. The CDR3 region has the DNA TGTGCCAGCAGACGGTACACTGAAGCTTTCTTT.

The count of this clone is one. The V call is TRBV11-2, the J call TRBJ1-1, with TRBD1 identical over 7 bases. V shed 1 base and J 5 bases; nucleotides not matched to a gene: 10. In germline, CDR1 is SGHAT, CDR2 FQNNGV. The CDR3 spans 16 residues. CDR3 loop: CASSLGRAGGATEAFF. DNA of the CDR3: TGTGCCAGCAGCTTAGGACGGGCAGGGGGAGCGACTGAAGCTTTCTTT. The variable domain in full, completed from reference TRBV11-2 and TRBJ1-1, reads EAGVAQSPRYKIIEKRQSVAFWCNPISGHATLYWYQQILGQGPKLLIQFQNNGVVDDSQLPKDRFSAERLKGVDSTLKIQPAKLEDSAVYLCASSLGRAGGATEAFFGQGTRLTVV.

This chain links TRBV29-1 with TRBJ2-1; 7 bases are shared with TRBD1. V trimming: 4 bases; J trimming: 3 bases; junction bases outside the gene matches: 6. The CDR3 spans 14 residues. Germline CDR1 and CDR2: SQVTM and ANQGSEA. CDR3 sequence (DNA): TGCAGCGTTGGGGGGACAGCGGACTACAATGAGCAGTTCTTC. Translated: CSVGGTADYNEQFF.

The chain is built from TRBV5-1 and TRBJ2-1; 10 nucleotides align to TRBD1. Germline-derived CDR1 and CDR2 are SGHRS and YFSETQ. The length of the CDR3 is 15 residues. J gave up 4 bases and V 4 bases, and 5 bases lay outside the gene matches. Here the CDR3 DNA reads TGCGCCAGCAGCACCCAGGGACAGGGGTACAATGAGCAGTTCTTC. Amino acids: CASSTQGQGYNEQFF. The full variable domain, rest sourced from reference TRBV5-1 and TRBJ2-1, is KAGVTQTPRYLIKTRGQQVTLSCSPISGHRSVSWYQQTPGQGLQFLFEYFSETQRNKGNFPGRFSGRQFSNSRSEMNVSTLELGDSALYLCASSTQGQGYNEQFFGPGTRLTVL.

DNA of the CDR3: TGTGCCAGCAGATCCACCGGGACAGGGGTGGGCACCTTC. Amino acids: CASRSTGTGVGTF. The chain joins TRBV6-5 to TRBJ1-2, with 10 bases identical to TRBD1. The CDR3 totals 13 residues. Germline values: CDR1 MNHEY, CDR2 SVGAGI. The V gene end was trimmed by 6 bases and the J gene end by 13 bases; junction bases not matched to a gene: 11.

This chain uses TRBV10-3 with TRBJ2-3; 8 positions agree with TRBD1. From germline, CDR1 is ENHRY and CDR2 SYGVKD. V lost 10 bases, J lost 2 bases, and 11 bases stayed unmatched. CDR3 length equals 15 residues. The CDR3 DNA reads TGTGCCACCGGGACGTGGACAGGGACCACAGATACGCAGTATTTT. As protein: CATGTWTGTTDTQYF.

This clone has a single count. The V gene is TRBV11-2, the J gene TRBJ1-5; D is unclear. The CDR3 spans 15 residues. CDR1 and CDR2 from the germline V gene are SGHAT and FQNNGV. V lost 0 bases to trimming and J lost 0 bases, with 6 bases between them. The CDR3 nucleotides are TGTGCCAGCAGCTTAGACCAGAATAGCAATCAGCCCCAGCATTTT. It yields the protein CASSLDQNSNQPQHF.

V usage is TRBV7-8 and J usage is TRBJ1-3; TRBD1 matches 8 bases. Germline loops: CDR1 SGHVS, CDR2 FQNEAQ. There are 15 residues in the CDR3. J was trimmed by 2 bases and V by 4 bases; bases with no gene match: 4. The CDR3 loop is CASSSWTGPGNTIYF. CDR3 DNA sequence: TGTGCCAGCAGCTCATGGACAGGGCCTGGAAACACCATATATTTT.

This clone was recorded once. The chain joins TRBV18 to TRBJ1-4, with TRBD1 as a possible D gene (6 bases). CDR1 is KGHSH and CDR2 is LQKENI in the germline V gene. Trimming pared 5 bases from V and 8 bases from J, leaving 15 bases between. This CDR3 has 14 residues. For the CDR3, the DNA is TGTGCCAGCTCATTTACAGGGACGAGAGAAAAACTGTTTTTT. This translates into CASSFTGTREKLFF.

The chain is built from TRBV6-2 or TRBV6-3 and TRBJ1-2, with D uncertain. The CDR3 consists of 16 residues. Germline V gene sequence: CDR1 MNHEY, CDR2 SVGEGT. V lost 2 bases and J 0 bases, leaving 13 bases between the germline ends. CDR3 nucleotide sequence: TGTGCCAGCAGTTACGCCGGCGTCGGGGCTAACTATGGCTACACCTTC. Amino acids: CASSYAGVGANYGYTF.

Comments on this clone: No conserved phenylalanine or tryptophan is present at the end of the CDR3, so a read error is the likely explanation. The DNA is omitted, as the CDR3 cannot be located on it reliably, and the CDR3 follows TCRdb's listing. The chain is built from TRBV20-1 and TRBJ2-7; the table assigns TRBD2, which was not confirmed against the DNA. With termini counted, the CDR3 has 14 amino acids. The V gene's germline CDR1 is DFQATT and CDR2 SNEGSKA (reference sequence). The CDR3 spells CSASRGADSPIPTP.

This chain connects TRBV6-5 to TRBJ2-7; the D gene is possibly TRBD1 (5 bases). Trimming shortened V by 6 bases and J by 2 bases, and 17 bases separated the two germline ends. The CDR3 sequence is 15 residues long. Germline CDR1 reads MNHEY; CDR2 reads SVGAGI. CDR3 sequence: CASRSDSQVTYEQYF. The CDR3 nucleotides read TGTGCCAGCAGGAGCGACAGCCAAGTCACCTACGAGCAGTACTTC.

Here the CDR3 reads CASEFVGAPETQYF. The CDR3 coding sequence is TGTGCCAGCGAGTTCGTAGGGGCGCCGGAGACCCAGTACTTC. The genes are TRBV2 and TRBJ2-5; perhaps TRBD1 as D (5 bases). The length of the CDR3 is 14 residues. In germline, CDR1 is SNHLY, CDR2 FYNNEI. The germline V and J ends were trimmed by 8 bases and 5 bases, with 18 bases remaining between them.